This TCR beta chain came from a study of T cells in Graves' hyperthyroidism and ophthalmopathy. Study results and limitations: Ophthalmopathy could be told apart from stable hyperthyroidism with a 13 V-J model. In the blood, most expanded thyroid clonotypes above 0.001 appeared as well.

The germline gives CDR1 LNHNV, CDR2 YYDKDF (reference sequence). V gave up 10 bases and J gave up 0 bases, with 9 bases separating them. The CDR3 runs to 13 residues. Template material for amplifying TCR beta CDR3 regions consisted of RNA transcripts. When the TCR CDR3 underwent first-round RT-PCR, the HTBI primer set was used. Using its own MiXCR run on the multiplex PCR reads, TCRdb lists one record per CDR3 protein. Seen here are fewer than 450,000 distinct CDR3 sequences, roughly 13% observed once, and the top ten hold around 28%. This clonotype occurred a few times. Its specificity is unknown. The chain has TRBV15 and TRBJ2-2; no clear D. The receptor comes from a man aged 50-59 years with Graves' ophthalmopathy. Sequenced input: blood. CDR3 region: CAIRITNTGELFF. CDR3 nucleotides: TGTGCCATTCGGATAACGAACACCGGGGAGCTGTTTTTT.